The rows below give T cell receptor beta chains drawn from one sample of a study of glioma-infiltrating T cells. TCRdb passed the multiplex PCR reads through MiXCR, listing each CDR3 protein once. The table has 93,000 or so distinct CDR3 sequences, around 29% seen once. Sequenced sample: glioma tissue, nonneoplastic brain tissue, or PBMCs (not recorded which). The receptors here all came from a human donor with low-grade glioma or glioblastoma, undergoing nonglioma brain surgery, or in good health (not recorded which). Each CDR3 is given with its conserved first and last residue. D genes are given only for firm matches. Clone size is stated in some rows and not others, as once, few, many or a class when expanded.

size	V	J	D	CDR3	DNA
.	TRBV11-2	TRBJ1-1	.	CASSFLPPGSNTEAFF	TGTGCCAGCAGCTTCCTACCCCCAGGGTCAAACACTGAAGCTTTCTTT
many	TRBV20-1	TRBJ1-1	TRBD1	CSESRDRQNTEAFF	TGCAGTGAGAGCAGGGACAGGCAGAACACTGAAGCTTTCTTT
many	TRBV6-1	TRBJ2-3	.	CASTWTTGDTQYF	TGTGCCAGCACCTGGACCACTGGGGATACGCAGTATTTT
.	TRBV7-9	TRBJ2-1	TRBD2	CASSLALAGAYNEQFF	TGTGCCAGCAGCTTAGCACTAGCGGGGGCGTACAATGAGCAGTTCTTC
.	TRBV2	TRBJ2-4	TRBD1	CASSRRQGEAKNIQYF	TGTGCCAGCAGTCGCCGACAGGGGGAGGCCAAAAACATTCAGTACTTC
many	TRBV4-2	TRBJ1-1	.	CASSQDRQFEAFF	TGTGCCAGCAGCCAAGATAGACAGTTCGAAGCTTTCTTT
few	TRBV4-2	TRBJ1-4	.	CASSHGGMNEKLFF	TGTGCCAGCAGCCACGGGGGGATGAATGAAAAACTGTTTTTT
.	TRBV4-2	TRBJ1-5	.	CASSRETDGGQPQHF	TGTGCCAGCAGCCGAGAGACGGACGGCGGTCAGCCCCAGCATTTT
.	TRBV27	TRBJ1-6	.	CASSKTGSSYNSPLHF	TGTGCCAGCAGTAAGACAGGTAGCTCCTATAATTCACCCCTCCACTTT
many	TRBV7-9	TRBJ2-5	TRBD2	CASSKAGGPQTQYF	TGTGCCAGCAGCAAAGCGGGGGGGCCGCAGACCCAGTACTTC
few	TRBV4-1	TRBJ2-1	.	CASSQESGRGPYNEQFF	TGCGCCAGCAGCCAAGAATCCGGAAGGGGTCCCTACAATGAGCAGTTCTTC
few	TRBV29-1	TRBJ1-4	.	CSVRVNEKLFF	TGCAGCGTTAGGGTTAATGAAAAACTGTTTTTT
few	TRBV19	TRBJ1-6	.	CASSILTDTQGSSPLHF	TGTGCCAGTAGTATACTTACAGATACTCAGGGGAGTTCACCCCTCCACTTT
many	TRBV6-2/TRBV6-3	TRBJ2-3	.	CASSSGDSQADTQYF	TGTGCCAGCAGTTCTGGGGACTCGCAGGCGGATACGCAGTATTTT
few	TRBV29-1	TRBJ1-1	TRBD1	CSARSGQGAEAFF	TGCAGCGCGCGATCGGGACAGGGGGCTGAAGCTTTCTTT
.	TRBV7-3	TRBJ2-2	.	CASSQTYTGELFF	TGTGCCAGCAGCCAAACATACACCGGGGAGCTGTTTTTT
many	TRBV6-1	TRBJ2-3	TRBD2	CASSRTGGSTDTQYF	TGTGCCAGCAGTAGGACGGGGGGGAGCACAGATACGCAGTATTTT
many	TRBV28	TRBJ2-7	.	CASSSPPGDEQYF	TGTGCCAGCAGTTCCCCCCCCGGGGACGAGCAGTACTTC
.	TRBV5-5	TRBJ2-5	.	CASSLGLPETQYF	TGTGCCAGCAGCTTGGGGTTGCCGGAGACCCAGTACTTC
few	TRBV2	TRBJ2-7	.	CASSEAAYEQYF	TGTGCCAGCAGTGAAGCGGCCTACGAGCAGTACTTC
.	TRBV6-1	TRBJ2-7	TRBD1	CASHPQGAYEQYF	TGTGCCAGCCACCCCCAGGGGGCCTACGAGCAGTACTTC
many	TRBV6-6	TRBJ1-3	.	CASSYSRGPGNTIYF	TGTGCCAGCAGTTACTCGAGGGGACCTGGAAACACCATATATTTT
.	TRBV29-1	TRBJ2-4	TRBD1	CSVTPGQGAKNIQYF	TGCAGCGTCACACCGGGACAGGGGGCCAAAAACATTCAGTACTTC
.	TRBV12-2	TRBJ2-7	.	CASRSRQGPYEKYF	TGTGCAAGTCGTTCTCGACAGGGTCCCTACGAGAAGTACTTC
many	TRBV7-2	TRBJ1-1	.	CASSLGRGGTEAFF	TGTGCCAGCAGCTTAGGACGGGGAGGCACTGAAGCTTTCTTT
few	TRBV29-1	TRBJ2-2	.	CSARTPDVRELFF	TGCAGCGCGAGGACTCCCGACGTCCGGGAGCTGTTTTTT
.	TRBV5-1	TRBJ1-2	.	CASSLGNSNYGYTF	TGCGCCAGCAGCTTAGGGAATTCTAACTATGGCTACACCTTC
.	TRBV11-2	TRBJ2-5	.	CASSLLVETQYF	TGTGCCAGCAGCTTACTGGTAGAGACCCAGTACTTC
many	TRBV20-1	TRBJ1-5	.	CSAKGTWSNQPQHF	TGCAGTGCTAAGGGGACCTGGAGCAATCAGCCCCAGCATTTT
many	TRBV11-2	TRBJ2-2	.	CASSLGSNTGELFF	TGTGCCAGCAGCTTAGGGTCAAACACCGGGGAGCTGTTTTTT
.	TRBV19	TRBJ2-1	.	CASTPQAGSPLNEQFF	TGTGCCAGTACCCCTCAAGCGGGTAGTCCCCTTAATGAGCAGTTCTTC
many	TRBV14	TRBJ1-1	.	CASSQGVNTEAFF	TGTGCCAGCAGCCAAGGAGTGAACACTGAAGCTTTCTTT